This TCR beta chain was captured by sequencing in a study of T cell repertoires in cytomegalovirus infection (dated by TCRdb to about 2019). Some background on the complete study: Donor HLA type was relevant to the analysis, as public TCR beta signatures indicated carriage of CMV infection together with the matching HLA type.

Data came from an Illumina HiSeq 1500. TCRdb trimmed the raw reads at Q25, called clones with MiXCR and kept productive beta chains. Every CDR3 protein is listed once, alongside the most common genes and DNA of its rows. Counted in this sample were fewer than 250,000 distinct CDR3 sequences; 9% to 15% of them appeared once. The ten largest clones take up 1.5% to 2% of the sample. Findings and caveats that apply to the study as a whole: Carriers of CMV infection plus the relevant HLA type were discriminated by the cumulative frequency of public TCR beta family members in the study cohort and in an independent approximately 340-donor cohort. The ex vivo response was dominated by HLA-C-restricted CMV-specific TCR beta clonotypes, and the single most frequent clonotype in two of eight donors was supplied by these HLA-C-restricted clonotypes.

A word on this clonotype: The antigen this receptor binds is unknown. No quality values exist for individual bases; no much larger clone is one base distant.

The CDR3 covers 12 residues, taking in both the cysteine and the phenylalanine. Only the CDR3 DNA is retained, 36 bases long and in frame from the first base. CDR1 SQVTM and CDR2 ANQGSEA are derived from the germline V gene. Trimming takes 7 bases from V and 6 bases from J, and the germline ends sit 14 bases apart. This TCR was sampled from a human donor in good health (CMV status not recorded). Some clones in this sample may be carry-over from other donors' samples. The V gene is TRBV29-1 and the J gene is TRBJ2-3; too little of a D gene remains to name it. The specimen sequenced was PBMCs. The nucleotide sequence reads TGCAGCGCTCGACCCAGCCCGGATACGCAGTATTTT. The encoded protein is CSARPSPDTQYF.